This T cell receptor beta chain was obtained from a study of blood T cell repertoires in COVID-19. Study summary: PBMCs, B-cell-depleted T cells, or T cells provided the cDNA or gDNA that made up the material.

Original data processing: Amplification of reference gene primers was used by the study to estimate nucleated cell counts. The protocol was immunoSEQ multiplex PCR, while the TCRdb copy is restricted to in-frame clones and leaves out a portion. The DNA was the basis for D and trimming; V, J and clone size are from that table. The sample records around 320,000 clones, 75% to 85% being singletons. CDR3 length: 16 amino acids. V shed 4 bases and J 4 bases; nucleotides not matched to a gene: 6. Looked up from germline, CDR1 is SGHNT and CDR2 is YENEEA. This chain uses TRBV11-3 with TRBJ2-3; 12 nucleotides line up with TRBD1. Sequencing was performed on peripheral blood. The sequence was obtained from a human donor in a cohort sampled during active COVID-19. This chain's CDR3 is CASSSAGTGGADTQYF. For the CDR3, the DNA is TGTGCCAGCAGCTCCGCCGGGACAGGGGGCGCAGATACGCAGTATTTT. Full variable domain (rest looked up from reference TRBV11-3 and TRBJ2-3): EAGVVQSPRYKIIEKKQPVAFWCNPISGHNTLYWYLQNLGQGPELLIRYENEEAVDDSQLPKDRFSAERLKGVDSTLKIQPAELGDSAVYLCASSSAGTGGADTQYFGPGTRLTVL.